This T cell receptor beta chain was captured in a study of Ad26.COV2.S vaccination and SARS-CoV-2 variants. Background on the study: In the study, Ad26.COV2.S was injected intramuscularly once, or twice 56 days apart.

CDR3 length equals 12 residues. The germline V gene has CDR1 SQVTM and CDR2 ANQGSEA. V was pared by 4 bases and J by 2 bases, with 8 bases between. The treatment denotes: some 19 received Ad26.COV2.S at low or high dose, single or two shots; about 5 received placebo; per-sample allocation not given. Samples were taken on day 63 after the first vaccine or placebo injection. The study's findings and limits: Breadth and depth estimates from TCRs may understate total T cell responses. Post-vaccination breadth of spike-specific CD8+ and CD4+ T cell responses was reportedly substantial.

Regarding this clone: Its antigen is undetermined.

The method was immunoSEQ multiplex PCR; TCRdb's version includes in-frame clones alone and lacks a portion of them. In the table there are 440,000 or so clones, 80% to 95% of which are singletons. The sample in question was peripheral blood, obtained in a trial of Ad26.COV2.S vaccine versus placebo. The chain combines TRBV29-1 with TRBJ2-5; unclear D gene. The source is a person between 18 and 65 years old who received the Ad26.COV2.S COVID-19 vaccine or a placebo. CDR3 DNA sequence: TGCAGCGTTGGTGCGACGCAAGAGACCCAGTACTTC. This encodes CSVGATQETQYF. Drawing the rest from reference TRBV29-1 and TRBJ2-5, the complete variable domain is SAVISQKPSRDICQRGTSLTIQCQVDSQVTMMFWYRQQPGQSLTLIATANQGSEATYESGFVIDKFPISRPNLTFSTLTVSNMSPEDSSIYLCSVGATQETQYFGPGTRLLVL.